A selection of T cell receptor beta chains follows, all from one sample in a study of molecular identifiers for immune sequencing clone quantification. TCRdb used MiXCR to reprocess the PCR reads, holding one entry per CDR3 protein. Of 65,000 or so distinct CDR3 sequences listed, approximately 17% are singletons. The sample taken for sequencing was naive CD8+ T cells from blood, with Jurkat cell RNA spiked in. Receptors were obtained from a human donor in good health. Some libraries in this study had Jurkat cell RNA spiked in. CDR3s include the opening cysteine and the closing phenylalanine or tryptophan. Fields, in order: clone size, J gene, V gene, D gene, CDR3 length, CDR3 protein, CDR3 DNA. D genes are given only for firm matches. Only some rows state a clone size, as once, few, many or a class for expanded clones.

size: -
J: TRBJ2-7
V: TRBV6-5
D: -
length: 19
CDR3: CATNPRDGQSGVRTYEQYF
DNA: TGTGCCACCAACCCCCGTGATGGACAGTCTGGGGTACGAACCTACGAGCAGTACTTC

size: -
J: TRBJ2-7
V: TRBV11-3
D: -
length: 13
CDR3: CASSPRGPYEQYF
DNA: TGTGCCAGCAGCCCTCGTGGGCCCTACGAGCAGTACTTC

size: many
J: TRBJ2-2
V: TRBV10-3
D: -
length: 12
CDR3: CAISESPGELFF
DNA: TGTGCCATCAGTGAGTCCCCCGGGGAGCTGTTTTTT

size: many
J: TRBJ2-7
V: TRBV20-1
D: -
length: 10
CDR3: CSAINHEQYF
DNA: TGCAGTGCTATTAACCACGAGCAGTACTTC

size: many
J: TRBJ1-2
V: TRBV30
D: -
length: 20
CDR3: CAWGHDLIPPAGRKKKGYTF
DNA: TGTGCCTGGGGTCATGATCTAATACCTCCGGCGGGTCGTAAAAAGAAGGGCTACACCTTC

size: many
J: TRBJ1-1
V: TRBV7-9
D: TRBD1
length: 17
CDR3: CASSLPQWDSRNTEAFF
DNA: TGTGCCAGCAGCTTACCGCAATGGGACAGTCGGAACACTGAAGCTTTCTTT

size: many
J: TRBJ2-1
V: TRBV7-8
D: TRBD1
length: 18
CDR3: CASSLTPGQMDSYNEQFF
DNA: TGTGCCAGCAGCTTAACTCCGGGACAGATGGACTCCTACAATGAGCAGTTCTTC

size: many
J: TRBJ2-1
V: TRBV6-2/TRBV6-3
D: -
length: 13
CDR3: CASTQSSYNEQFF
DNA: TGTGCCAGCACTCAGAGCTCCTACAATGAGCAGTTCTTC

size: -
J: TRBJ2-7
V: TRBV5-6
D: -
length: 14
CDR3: CASSAAGTTYEQYF
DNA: TGTGCCAGCAGCGCCGCCGGGACAACCTACGAGCAGTACTTC

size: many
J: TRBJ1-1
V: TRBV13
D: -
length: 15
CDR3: CASSLGLAEETEAFF
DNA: TGTGCCAGCAGCTTAGGCCTCGCTGAAGAAACTGAAGCTTTCTTT

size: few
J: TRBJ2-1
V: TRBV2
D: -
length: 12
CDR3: CASSEAFNEQFF
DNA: TGTGCCAGCAGTGAAGCCTTCAATGAGCAGTTCTTC

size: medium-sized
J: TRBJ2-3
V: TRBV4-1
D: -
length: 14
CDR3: CASSQTSSADTQYF
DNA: TGCGCCAGCAGCCAAACGAGTTCCGCAGATACGCAGTATTTT

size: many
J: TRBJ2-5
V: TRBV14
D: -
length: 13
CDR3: CASSQGSTWTQYF
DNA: TGTGCCAGCAGCCAAGGATCCACATGGACCCAGTACTTC

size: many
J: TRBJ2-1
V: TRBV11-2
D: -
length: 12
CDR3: CASRGYGNEQFF
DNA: TGTGCCAGCAGGGGATATGGCAATGAGCAGTTCTTC

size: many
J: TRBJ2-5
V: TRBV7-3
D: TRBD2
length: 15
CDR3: CASSLNLLAGVTQYF
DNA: TGTGCCAGCAGCTTAAATTTGCTAGCGGGAGTGACCCAGTACTTC

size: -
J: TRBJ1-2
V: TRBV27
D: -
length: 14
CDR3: CASSLSGGLYGYTF
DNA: TGTGCCAGCAGTTTATCCGGGGGGCTATATGGCTACACCTTC

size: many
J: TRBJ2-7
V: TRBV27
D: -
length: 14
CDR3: CASSLRGPSYEQYF
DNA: TGTGCCAGCAGTTTGAGGGGCCCCTCCTACGAGCAGTACTTC

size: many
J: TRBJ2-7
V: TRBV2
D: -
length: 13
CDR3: CASSEALGYEQYF
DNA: TGTGCCAGCAGTGAAGCGCTTGGGTACGAGCAGTACTTC

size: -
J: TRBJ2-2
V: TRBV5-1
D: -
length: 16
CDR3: CASSLGPLENTGELFF
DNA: TGCGCCAGCAGCTTAGGACCACTAGAGAACACCGGGGAGCTGTTTTTT

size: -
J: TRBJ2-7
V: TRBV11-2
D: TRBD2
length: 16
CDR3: CASSLVGSGGAYEQYF
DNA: TGTGCCAGCAGCTTAGTTGGGTCGGGAGGGGCCTACGAGCAGTACTTC

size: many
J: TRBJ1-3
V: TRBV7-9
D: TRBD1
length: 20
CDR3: CASSPTAPSGTGFSGNTIYF
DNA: TGTGCCAGCAGCCCGACGGCCCCCTCCGGGACAGGCTTCTCTGGAAACACCATATATTTT

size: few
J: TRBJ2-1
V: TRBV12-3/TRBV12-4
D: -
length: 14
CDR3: CASTSEGLYNEQFF
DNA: TGTGCCAGCACCTCAGAGGGACTCTACAATGAGCAGTTCTTC

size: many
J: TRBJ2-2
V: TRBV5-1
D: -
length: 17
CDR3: CASSLDGLASATGELFF
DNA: TGCGCCAGCAGCTTGGATGGCCTTGCTAGCGCGACCGGGGAGCTGTTTTTT

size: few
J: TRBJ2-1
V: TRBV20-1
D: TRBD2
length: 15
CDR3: CSAPTSYSSYNEQFF
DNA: TGCAGTGCTCCGACTAGCTATAGCTCCTACAATGAGCAGTTCTTC

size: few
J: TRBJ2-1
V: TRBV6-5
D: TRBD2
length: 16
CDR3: CASSRLAVLDYNEQFF
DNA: TGTGCCAGCAGTAGACTAGCAGTCTTGGACTACAATGAGCAGTTCTTC

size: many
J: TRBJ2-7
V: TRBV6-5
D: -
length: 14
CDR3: CASSYSNSGAEQYF
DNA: TGTGCCAGCAGTTACTCGAATTCCGGGGCCGAGCAGTACTTC

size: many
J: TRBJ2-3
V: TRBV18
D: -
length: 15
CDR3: CASSESGLSTDTQYF
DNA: TGTGCCAGCTCAGAGAGCGGCCTCAGCACAGATACGCAGTATTTT

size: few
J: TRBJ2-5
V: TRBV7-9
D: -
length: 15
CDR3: CASGSAQAVQETQYF
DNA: TGTGCCAGCGGTTCTGCCCAGGCGGTACAAGAGACCCAGTACTTC

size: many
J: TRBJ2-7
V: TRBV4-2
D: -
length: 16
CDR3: CASSQVGDPGLYEQYF
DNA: TGTGCCAGCAGCCAAGTGGGGGACCCCGGCCTCTACGAGCAGTACTTC

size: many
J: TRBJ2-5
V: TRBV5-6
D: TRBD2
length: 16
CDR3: CASSAGTSGHGATQYF
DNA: TGTGCCAGCAGCGCCGGGACTAGCGGCCACGGGGCGACCCAGTACTTC

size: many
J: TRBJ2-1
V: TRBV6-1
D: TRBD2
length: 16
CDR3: CASSEVLAAFYNEQFF
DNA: TGTGCCAGCAGTGAAGTACTAGCGGCTTTCTACAATGAGCAGTTCTTC

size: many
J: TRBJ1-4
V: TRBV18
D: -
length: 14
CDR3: CASSPPRNNEKLFF
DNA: TGTGCCAGCTCACCGCCGCGCAATAATGAAAAACTGTTTTTT

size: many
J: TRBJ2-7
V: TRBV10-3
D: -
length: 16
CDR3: CAISEPLARVVIEQYF
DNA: TGTGCCATCAGTGAGCCTCTAGCGCGGGTGGTTATCGAGCAGTACTTC

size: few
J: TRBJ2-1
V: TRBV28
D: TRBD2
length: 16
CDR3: CASSLHGLAGYNEQFF
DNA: TGTGCCAGCAGTTTACACGGACTAGCGGGCTACAATGAGCAGTTCTTC

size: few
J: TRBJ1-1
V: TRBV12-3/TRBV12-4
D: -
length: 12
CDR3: CASSDGGFGAFF
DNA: TGTGCCAGCAGTGACGGGGGATTCGGGGCTTTCTTT

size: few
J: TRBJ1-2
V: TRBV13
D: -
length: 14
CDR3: CASTTGRSNYGYTF
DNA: TGTGCCAGCACAACAGGAAGATCTAACTATGGCTACACCTTC

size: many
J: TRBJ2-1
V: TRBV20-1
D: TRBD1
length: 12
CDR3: CSARGQGVEQFF
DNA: TGCAGTGCCCGGGGACAGGGGGTTGAGCAGTTCTTC

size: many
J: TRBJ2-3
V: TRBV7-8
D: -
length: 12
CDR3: CASSLVWDTQYF
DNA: TGTGCCAGCAGCTTAGTTTGGGATACGCAGTATTTT

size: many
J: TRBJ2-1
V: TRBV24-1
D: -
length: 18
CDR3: CATSDSTSGETSYNEQFF
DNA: TGTGCCACCAGCGACTCTACAAGCGGCGAAACATCCTACAATGAGCAGTTCTTC

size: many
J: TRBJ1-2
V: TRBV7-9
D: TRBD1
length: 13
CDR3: CASSSTGAYGYTF
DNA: TGTGCCAGCAGCTCGACAGGGGCCTATGGCTACACCTTC

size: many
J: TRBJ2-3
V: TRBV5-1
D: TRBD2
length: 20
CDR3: CASSLTIATSSGHFPDTQYF
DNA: TGCGCCAGCAGCTTGACCATCGCCACGTCTAGCGGTCACTTTCCTGATACGCAGTATTTT

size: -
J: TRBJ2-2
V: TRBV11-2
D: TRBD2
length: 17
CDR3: CASSLRTSGSGTGELFF
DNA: TGTGCCAGCAGCCTCAGGACTAGCGGGAGTGGGACCGGGGAGCTGTTTTTT

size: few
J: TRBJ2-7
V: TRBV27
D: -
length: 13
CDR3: CASSLEGAYEQYF
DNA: TGTGCCAGCAGTTTAGAGGGGGCCTACGAGCAGTACTTC

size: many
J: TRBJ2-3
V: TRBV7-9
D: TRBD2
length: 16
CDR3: CASSTELAGGADTQYF
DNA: TGTGCCAGCAGCACCGAGCTAGCGGGAGGTGCAGATACGCAGTATTTT

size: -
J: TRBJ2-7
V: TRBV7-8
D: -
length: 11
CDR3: CASSPELEQYF
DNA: TGTGCCAGCAGCCCGGAGTTAGAGCAGTACTTC

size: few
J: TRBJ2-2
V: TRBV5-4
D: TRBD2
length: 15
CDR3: CASSLGTSGAGELFF
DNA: TGTGCCAGCAGCTTGGGGACTAGCGGCGCCGGGGAGCTGTTTTTT

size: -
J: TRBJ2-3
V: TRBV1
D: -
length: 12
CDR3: CTSTLRADTQYF
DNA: TGCACCAGCACCCTCCGGGCAGATACGCAGTATTTT

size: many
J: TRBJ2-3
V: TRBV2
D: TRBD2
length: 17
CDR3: CASLLSSGSASADTQYF
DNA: TGTGCCAGCTTGCTGTCTAGCGGGAGTGCCAGTGCAGATACGCAGTATTTT

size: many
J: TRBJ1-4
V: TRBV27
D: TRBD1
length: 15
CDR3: CASSSPGQGNEKLFF
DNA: TGTGCCAGCAGTTCACCGGGACAGGGGAATGAAAAACTGTTTTTT

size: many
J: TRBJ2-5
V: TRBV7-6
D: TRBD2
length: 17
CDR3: CASSLGWSGRAEETQYF
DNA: TGTGCCAGCAGCTTAGGATGGAGCGGGAGGGCCGAAGAGACCCAGTACTTC

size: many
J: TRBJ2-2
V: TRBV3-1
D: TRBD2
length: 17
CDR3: CASSLGTSGSTTGELFF
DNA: TGTGCCAGCAGCCTGGGGACTAGCGGGAGCACCACCGGGGAGCTGTTTTTT